These 26 T cell receptor beta chains were sequenced from one sample in a study of T cell clonality in common variable immunodeficiency. No antigen has been assigned to these receptors. TCRdb's table, derived via immunoSEQ multiplex PCR, lists solely in-frame clones and lacks some. The sample includes several thousand clones, none of them occurring once. Whole-study results and caveats: Fewer deletions and N-nucleotide insertions were reportedly seen in common variable immunodeficiency TCR beta sequences.

The sample consisted of peripheral blood mononuclear cells. The receptors come from a human donor with common variable immunodeficiency.

The table lists this clone with a few counts. Coverage ceases 3 residues before the CDR3 finishes, and the germline J gene fills in the end. The chain couples TRBV5-1 to TRBJ2-3, with 8 bases that match TRBD2. CDR1 SGHRS and CDR2 YFSETQ come from the germline V gene. This CDR3 contains 15 residues. Trimming cost V 0 bases and J 4 bases; bases outside gene matches: 4. CDR3 sequence: CASSLDGGGADTQYF. The CDR3 DNA, read in part, is TGCGCCAGCAGCTTGGACGGGGGGGGCGCAGATACG.

This clone rates as medium-sized. The read stops 3 residues short of the end of the CDR3; the missing end is completed from the germline J gene. The chain is built from TRBV6-4 and TRBJ2-5; 9 nucleotides agree with TRBD2. From germline, CDR1 is MRHNA and CDR2 SNTAGT. V was pared by 0 bases and J by 2 bases, with 4 bases of the junction left unmatched. This CDR3 has 16 amino acids. This CDR3 reads CASSDSSSGEQETQYF. The sequenced CDR3 bases are TGTGCCAGCAGTGACTCGTCTAGCGGGGAACAAGAGACC.

This clone is medium-sized by share. The CDR3 end falls 3 residues outside the read, so it is completed with the germline J gene. This rearrangement joins TRBV29-1 to TRBJ2-1, with 10 bases that match TRBD2. Germline V gene data show CDR1 as SQVTM and CDR2 as ANQGSEA. Trimming cost V 4 bases and J 7 bases; bases outside gene matches: 10. The CDR3 covers 15 residues. Here the CDR3 reads CSVVPAGGPLNEQFF. Incomplete CDR3 DNA: TGCAGCGTTGTACCAGCGGGGGGGCCTTTAAATGAG.

This clone was observed at least ten times. Read sequence stops 3 residues before the CDR3 end, and the germline J gene provides the missing end. This chain connects TRBV7-2 to TRBJ2-1; D might be TRBD1 (6 bases). In germline, CDR1 is SGHTA, CDR2 FQGNSA. CDR3 length equals 14 residues. Trimming shortened V by 4 bases and J by 4 bases, and 11 bases separated the two germline ends. CDR3: CASSSGGAYNEQFF. CDR3 DNA (partial): TGTGCCAGCAGCTCTGGGGGCGCGTACAATGAG.

By its share, this clone is large. The missing CDR3 end, 3 residues past where the read stops, is filled in from the germline J gene. The chain has TRBV18 and TRBJ2-3; D may match TRBD1 or TRBD2 (5 bases each). The CDR3 covers 17 residues. Germline CDR1 is KGHSH and CDR2 is LQKENI. The germline V and J ends were trimmed by 0 bases and 3 bases, with 16 bases remaining between them. The sequenced CDR3 bases are TGTGCCAGCTCACCACCGCGCGACAGCTGGGAGACAGATACG. Residues: CASSPPRDSWETDT. The full CDR3 protein reads CASSPPRDSWETDTQYF.

This clone qualifies as medium-sized. The read terminates 3 residues before the CDR3 end, so the remaining end is supplied by the germline J gene. The V and J genes are TRBV12-3 or TRBV12-4 and TRBJ2-5; 8 positions agree with TRBD1. V was pared by 2 bases and J by 5 bases, with 13 bases of the junction left unmatched. The CDR3 runs 17 residues. The part of the CDR3 DNA that was read is TGTGCCAGCAGTTTATCGCTCGGTCAGGGGGCACGGGAGACC. Protein product: CASSLSLGQGARET. The entire CDR3 is CASSLSLGQGARETQYF.

Worth noting for this clone: Coverage ceases 3 residues before the CDR3 finishes, and the germline J gene fills in the end. The chain has TRBV19 and TRBJ1-2; TRBD1 agrees at 9 bases. This CDR3 has 15 residues. V gave up 7 bases and J gave up 3 bases; unmatched junction bases: 9. The germline CDR1 and CDR2 sequences are LNHDA and SQIVND (reference sequence). The CDR3 here is CASTRDRQGDYGYTF. The sequenced CDR3 bases are TGTGCCAGTACCAGGGACAGACAGGGGGACTATGGC.

This clone was recorded a few times. The read stops 3 residues short of the end of the CDR3; the missing end is completed from the germline J gene. This chain connects TRBV11-2 to TRBJ2-7; 10 bases fit TRBD2. Germline values: CDR1 SGHAT, CDR2 FQNNGV. The CDR3 runs 14 residues. V trimming: 5 bases; J trimming: 6 bases; junction bases outside the gene matches: 7. The DNA read from the CDR3 is TGTGCCAGCAGCCCTCAGATAGCGGGGGGCGAG. As protein: CASSPQIAGGE. The whole CDR3 is CASSPQIAGGEQYF. Full variable domain (remainder filled in from reference TRBV11-2 and TRBJ2-7): EAGVAQSPRYKIIEKRQSVAFWCNPISGHATLYWYQQILGQGPKLLIQFQNNGVVDDSQLPKDRFSAERLKGVDSTLKIQPAKLEDSAVYLCASSPQIAGGEQYFGPGTRLTVT.

There are a few counts of this clone. The observed sequence ends 3 residues before the CDR3 terminus, with the missing tail filled in from the germline J gene. The chain carries TRBV7-6 and TRBJ2-7, with 7 nucleotides matching TRBD1. The germline V gene encodes CDR1 SGHVS and CDR2 FNYEAQ. The ends lost 5 bases at V and 6 bases at J; junction bases unmatched: 7. This CDR3 is built from 13 residues. The covered CDR3 bases are TGTGCCAGCAGCAAAGCGACAGGGTTCGAG. Amino acid sequence: CASSKATGFE. Given in full, the CDR3 is CASSKATGFEQYF.

By sample share, this clone is medium-sized. The read stops 3 residues short of the end of the CDR3; the missing end is completed from the germline J gene. The chain is built from TRBV20-1 and TRBJ1-1, with D possibly TRBD1 on 5 matching bases. The CDR3 covers 15 residues. The germline V gene has CDR1 DFQATT and CDR2 SNEGSKA (reference sequence). V lost 0 bases and J lost 1, with 12 bases in between. The CDR3 loop is CSARDPGHPNTEAFF. The sequenced part of the CDR3 DNA is TGCAGTGCTAGAGATCCCGGACATCCGAACACTGAA.

With regard to this clone: Read sequence stops 3 residues before the CDR3 end, and the germline J gene provides the missing end. This rearrangement joins TRBV7-9 to TRBJ2-7; TRBD2 might be the D (6 bases). This CDR3 region has 15 residues. V lost 0 bases and J lost 3, with 12 bases in between. Germline CDR1 reads SEHNR; CDR2 reads FQNEAQ (reference sequence). The DNA read from the CDR3 is TGTGCCAGCAGCTTAGCGGGCGAGACTAGCTACGAG. Translation: CASSLAGETSYE. The entire CDR3 protein is CASSLAGETSYEQYF.

This clone appeared a few times. The DNA ends 3 residues before the CDR3 does, and the rest of the CDR3 is filled in from the germline J gene. The genes are TRBV7-9 and TRBJ2-1, with D maybe TRBD2 (6 bases). CDR3 length: 14 residues. V was trimmed by 3 bases and J by 4 bases, leaving 10 bases between them. Germline values: CDR1 SEHNR, CDR2 FQNEAQ (reference sequence). The chain's CDR3 is CASSFGAGYNEQFF. The sequenced part of the CDR3 DNA is TGTGCCAGCAGCTTCGGGGCGGGGTACAATGAG. The entire variable domain, with the rest obtained from reference TRBV7-9 and TRBJ2-1, is as follows: DTGVSQNPRHKITKRGQNVTFRCDPISEHNRLYWYRQTLGQGPEFLTYFQNEAQLEKSRLLSDRFSAERPKGSFSTLEIQRTEQGDSAMYLCASSFGAGYNEQFFGPGTRLTVL.

This clone appeared a few times. The observed sequence ends 3 residues before the CDR3 terminus, with the missing tail filled in from the germline J gene. This chain links TRBV7-2 with TRBJ1-1; 8 nucleotides agree with TRBD1. V lost 4 bases, J lost 4 bases, and 5 bases stayed unmatched. CDR1 and CDR2 from the germline V gene are SGHTA and FQGNSA. The CDR3 sequence is 14 residues long. The CDR3 loop reads CASSYWQGATEAFF. The CDR3 DNA, read in part, is TGTGCCAGCAGCTACTGGCAGGGGGCCACTGAA.

This clone has at least ten counts. The read finishes 3 residues shy of the CDR3 end, and the germline J gene is used to complete it. This chain joins TRBV7-8 and TRBJ1-5, with 7 bases that match TRBD1. The CDR3 is made up of 15 amino acids. The ends lost 4 bases at V and 4 bases at J; junction bases unmatched: 7. Germline V gene sequence: CDR1 SGHVS, CDR2 FQNEAQ. CDR3 DNA (partial): TGTGCCAGCAGCTCAGGGGGACAGATGAATCAGCCC. The encoded protein is CASSSGGQMNQP. The entire CDR3 sequence reads CASSSGGQMNQPQHF.

This clone was observed many times. The sequence runs out 3 residues before the end of the CDR3; the remainder is reconstructed from the germline J gene. J is TRBJ2-3 and V is TRBV5-4, with 10 bases aligning to TRBD2. Per germline, CDR1 SGHNT and CDR2 YYREEE (reference sequence). V shed 0 bases, J shed 4 bases, and the junction held 5 bases outside the gene matches. This CDR3 region has 16 residues. CDR3 bases read: TGTGCCAGCAGCTTGGACAAGCGGGGGGGCCCAGATACG. Translation gives CASSLDKRGGPDT. The entire CDR3 protein reads CASSLDKRGGPDTQYF.

This clone has a count of ten or more. The read finishes 3 residues shy of the CDR3 end, and the germline J gene is used to complete it. Within the sample, other DNA sequences also encode this same CDR3. This chain connects TRBV5-1 to TRBJ2-1; 11 nucleotides align to TRBD1. V was clipped by 4 bases and J by 6 bases; unmatched bases: 3. The CDR3 has 14 amino acids. CDR1 and CDR2 (germline): SGHRS, YFSETQ. CDR3 protein: CASSLGTGGNEQFF. The sequenced CDR3 bases are TGCGCCAGCAGCCTCGGGACAGGGGGCAATGAG.

Of note for this clone: The CDR3 end is not reached by the read, which stops 3 residues before it; the germline J gene fills it in. This chain links TRBV6-2 or TRBV6-3 with TRBJ1-2, with D perhaps matching TRBD1 (5 bases). Per germline, CDR1 MNHEY and CDR2 SVGEGT. CDR3 length equals 17 residues. The CDR3 bases that were read are TGTGCCAGCAGTTACTCGGTAAGAACAGGACCGTCTAAAGGC. Its protein product is CASSYSVRTGPSKG. The CDR3, in full, reads CASSYSVRTGPSKGYTF.

With regard to this clone: From the germline J gene comes the end of the CDR3, since the read stops 3 residues before it. The chain has TRBV19 and TRBJ1-6; TRBD1 agrees at 8 bases. This CDR3 spans 15 amino acids. The junction had 6 bases not matched to a gene; V was cut back by 4 bases and J by 7 bases. Germline V gives CDR1 LNHDA, CDR2 SQIVND (reference sequence). The CDR3 DNA, read in part, is TGTGCCAGTAGTACCTTCGGACAGGGAAATTCACCC. This gives the protein CASSTFGQGNSP. The full CDR3 protein reads CASSTFGQGNSPLHF.

Details on this clone: The missing CDR3 end, 3 residues past where the read stops, is filled in from the germline J gene. J is TRBJ1-1 and V is TRBV19, with TRBD1 matching 9 bases. Trimming at V came to 4 bases and at J to 4 bases, leaving 7 bases not matched to a gene. Looked up from germline, CDR1 is LNHDA and CDR2 is SQIVND (reference sequence). The CDR3 loop spans 15 amino acids. CDR3 sequence: CASSTRTGVGTEAFF. Partial CDR3 DNA: TGTGCCAGTAGTACCCGGACAGGGGTTGGCACTGAA.

In the case of this clone: The read is 3 residues too short to cover the CDR3 end, so that end is filled in from the germline J gene. The chain couples TRBV7-2 to TRBJ1-4; perhaps TRBD1 as D (5 bases). CDR3 length equals 14 residues. Looked up from germline, CDR1 is SGHTA and CDR2 is FQGNSA. Trimming shortened V by 0 bases and J by 5 bases, and 7 bases separated the two germline ends. CDR3 region: CASSLAGPNEKLFF. The covered CDR3 bases are TGTGCCAGCAGCTTAGCGGGGCCGAATGAAAAA.

CDR3 DNA, as far as it was read: TGTGCCAGCAGTGTGTTAACGGATGAAAAA. It is translated as CASSVLTDEK. In full, the CDR3 reads CASSVLTDEKLFF. The rearrangement uses TRBV2 and TRBJ1-4, with unresolved D. The read is 3 residues too short to cover the CDR3 end, so that end is filled in from the germline J gene. The CDR3 loop spans 13 amino acids. Deletions cut 4 bases from V and 6 bases from J, with 9 bases between. Looked up from germline, CDR1 is SNHLY and CDR2 is FYNNEI.

With respect to this clone: From the germline J gene comes the end of the CDR3, since the read stops 3 residues before it. The gene calls are TRBV6-2 or TRBV6-3 and TRBJ2-7; weak D call: TRBD1 (6 bases). CDR1 is MNHEY and CDR2 is SVGEGT in the germline V gene. The CDR3 covers 12 residues. Trimming took 6 bases from V and 6 from J, leaving 12 bases between them. CDR3 bases read: TGTGCCAGCAGCAACTTCAGGGGCGAG. It is translated as CASSNFRGE. The CDR3 in full is CASSNFRGEQYF.

For this clone: Read sequence stops 3 residues before the CDR3 end, and the germline J gene provides the missing end. The chain carries TRBV7-2 and TRBJ2-1; D unresolved. V was pared by 4 bases and J by 0 bases, with 7 bases between. CDR3 size: 14 residues. CDR1 is SGHTA and CDR2 is FQGNSA in the germline V gene. The CDR3 bases that were read are TGTGCCAGCAGCTCCCCGGGCTCCTACAATGAG. Its protein product is CASSSPGSYNE. The whole CDR3 sequence reads CASSSPGSYNEQFF.

Comment on this clone: From the germline J gene comes the end of the CDR3, since the read stops 3 residues before it. This chain connects TRBV7-6 to TRBJ2-1, with D tentatively TRBD2 (6 bases). V was trimmed by 4 bases and J by 6 bases, leaving 13 bases between them. Germline-derived CDR1 and CDR2 are SGHVS and FNYEAQ. This CDR3 contains 14 residues. The CDR3 is CASSSGLGANEQFF. The covered CDR3 bases are TGTGCCAGCAGCTCGGGACTTGGGGCCAATGAG. The full variable domain, with the rest looked up from reference TRBV7-6 and TRBJ2-1, is GAGVSQSPRYKVTKRGQDVALRCDPISGHVSLYWYRQALGQGPEFLTYFNYEAQQDKSGLPNDRFSAERPEGSISTLTIQRTEQRDSAMYRCASSSGLGANEQFFGPGTRLTVL.

This clone came up a few times. The CDR3 end falls 3 residues outside the read, so it is completed with the germline J gene. The genes are TRBV2 and TRBJ2-5; 8 bases map to TRBD1. Losses at the gene ends were 11 bases for V and 5 bases for J; bases not matched to a gene: 7. Germline CDR1 and CDR2: SNHLY and FYNNEI. The CDR3 extends over 12 amino acids. CDR3 bases read: TGTGCCCAAGCAGGGGGCGTTGAGACC. Residues: CAQAGGVET. The whole CDR3 sequence is CAQAGGVETQYF.

This clone was counted at least ten times. Sequencing ends 3 residues short of the CDR3 end; the germline J gene provides the rest. V and J are TRBV5-6 and TRBJ2-7; 7 nucleotides align to TRBD1. The CDR3 is 14 amino acids. Germline V CDR1 and CDR2: SGHDT, YYEEEE. Trimming at V came to 2 bases and at J to 3 bases, leaving 5 bases not matched to a gene. The CDR3 here is CASSFSDRIYEQYF. CDR3 DNA, as far as it was read: TGTGCCAGCAGCTTTTCGGACAGGATCTACGAG.